What follows describes a single TCR beta chain. Its specificity is not known. These data belong to a study of shared clonotypes between healthy human individuals. Study at large: Donors consisted of a couple of women and a few men between 18 and 49. General study results and limits: Limited genetic and exposure-history diversity came from having few donors.

The germline CDR1 and CDR2 sequences are MDHEN and SYDVKM. The ends were cut back, 7 bases at V and 0 bases at J, with 15 bases in the middle. The CDR3 length is 15 residues. The assay was immunoSEQ multiplex PCR, and TCRdb's table has in-frame clones only and misses some. The table has about 120,000 clones, about 70% seen once; the top ten hold roughly 23%. The specimen was memory CD8+ T cells sorted from blood. Subset in this sample: CD45RO+ cells pooled with CCR7-negative TemRA cells. The J gene is TRBJ2-5, the V gene TRBV28; D possibly corresponds to TRBD2 (6 bases). This clonotype was sampled from a woman in her twenties or thirties in good health. The CDR3 coding sequence is TGTGCCAGCATTCCCCGGGGGACGTACCAAGAGACCCAGTACTTC. Its translation is CASIPRGTYQETQYF.